This T cell receptor (beta chain) appears in the sequencing data of a study of T-cell reconstitution after alpha-beta-depleted transplantation in children. Findings and limits, study-wide: Reportedly, only several hundred clones from non-depleted graft cells drove alpha-beta T-cell counts at about two months.

The CDR3 covers 12 residues. Germline V gene data show CDR1 as SEHNR and CDR2 as FQNEAQ (reference sequence). The ends were cut back, 2 bases at V and 14 bases at J, with 13 bases in the middle. As it was prepared, the TCRbeta library received unique molecular identifiers. TCRdb fed the PCR reads into MiXCR, producing one record per CDR3 protein. This table has 480,000 or so distinct CDR3 sequences, 8% to 11% appearing once. This clonotype came up many times. The antigen is undetermined. The chain recombines TRBV7-9 with TRBJ2-1; the D gene is possibly TRBD2 (5 bases). This specimen was PBMCs, taken before TCRalphabeta/CD19-depleted stem cell transplant. The source of this sequence is a child aged 2-15 years with inherited bone marrow failure, due to receive a stem cell transplant. The CDR3 DNA reads TGTGCCAGCAGCTTAAGGGCGGAGGTTAAGTTCTTC. Protein product: CASSLRAEVKFF.